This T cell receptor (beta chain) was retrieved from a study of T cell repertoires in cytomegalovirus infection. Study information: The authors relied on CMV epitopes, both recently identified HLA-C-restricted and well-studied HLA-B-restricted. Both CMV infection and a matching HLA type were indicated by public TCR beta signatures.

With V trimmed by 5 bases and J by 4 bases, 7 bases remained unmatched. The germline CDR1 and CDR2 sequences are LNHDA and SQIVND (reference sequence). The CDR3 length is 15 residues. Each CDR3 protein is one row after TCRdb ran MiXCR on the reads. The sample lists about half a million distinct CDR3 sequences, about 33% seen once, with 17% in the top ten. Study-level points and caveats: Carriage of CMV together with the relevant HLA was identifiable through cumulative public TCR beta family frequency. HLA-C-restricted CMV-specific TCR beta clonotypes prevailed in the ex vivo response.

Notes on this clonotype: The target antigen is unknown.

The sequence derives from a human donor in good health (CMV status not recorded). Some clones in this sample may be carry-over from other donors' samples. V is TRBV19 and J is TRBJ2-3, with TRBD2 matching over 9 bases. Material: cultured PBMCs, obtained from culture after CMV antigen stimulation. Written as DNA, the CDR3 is TGTGCCAGTAGTTCCTATAGCGGGAGTGCAGATACGCAGTATTTT. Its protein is CASSSYSGSADTQYF.